What follows are 7 T cell receptor beta chains derived from one specimen sequenced in a study of blood T cell repertoires in COVID-19. Sequenced by immunoSEQ multiplex PCR; TCRdb stores in-frame clones only, minus some. The repertoire holds around 250,000 clones, with just over 85% as singletons. The sample taken for sequencing was PBMCs or T cells enriched from blood (not recorded which). The receptors derive from a man aged 18 to 30 who had recovered from COVID-19.

The V gene is TRBV6-6, the J gene TRBJ2-5, with D perhaps matching TRBD1 (6 bases). V shed 6 bases and J shed 2 bases, with 10 bases lying between them. CDR1 and CDR2 (germline): MNHNY, SVGAGI (reference sequence). This CDR3 region has 13 residues. The CDR3 DNA is TGTGCCAGCAGCAGGCAGGGGCAAGAGACCCAGTACTTC. Amino acid sequence: CASSRQGQETQYF.

This clone has only a few counts. J is TRBJ1-6 and V is TRBV7-8; 8 positions agree with TRBD1. V trimming: 3 bases; J trimming: 2 bases; junction bases outside the gene matches: 3. The CDR3 has 16 amino acids. CDR1 and CDR2 from the germline V gene are SGHVS and FQNEAQ. The CDR3 sequence is CASSFRQGPYNSPLHF. CDR3 sequence (DNA): TGTGCCAGCAGCTTCCGACAGGGGCCCTATAATTCACCCCTCCACTTT.

V usage is TRBV2 and J usage is TRBJ2-7; 11 bases align to TRBD2. The V gene end was trimmed by 4 bases and the J gene end by 6 bases; junction bases not matched to a gene: 8. The CDR3 spans 15 residues. Per the germline V gene, CDR1 is SNHLY and CDR2 is FYNNEI. CDR3 amino acids: CASSAGTSGVLEQYF. The CDR3 DNA follows: TGTGCCAGCAGTGCCGGGACTAGCGGAGTCCTCGAGCAGTACTTC.

The chain joins TRBV28 to TRBJ1-6, with 8 bases matching TRBD1. Germline-derived CDR1 and CDR2 are MDHEN and SYDVKM. This CDR3 region has 13 residues. V lost 5 bases, J lost 14 bases, and 8 bases stayed unmatched. The CDR3 DNA is TGTGCCAGCAGTGGAGGACAGGGCGGGACCCTCCACTTT. Residues: CASSGGQGGTLHF.

The chain uses TRBV2 and TRBJ1-1, with D possibly matching TRBD1 (5 bases). CDR1 is SNHLY and CDR2 is FYNNEI in the germline V gene. This CDR3 has 13 residues. The V gene lost 11 bases and the J gene lost 7 bases, with 20 bases spanning the gap. The CDR3 sequence is CASRAVRTDEAFF. The CDR3 DNA is TGTGCCTCCAGGGCGGTCCGGACCGATGAAGCTTTCTTT.

V usage is TRBV11-2 and J usage is TRBJ2-7, with TRBD1 matching over 11 bases. Germline V lookup: CDR1 SGHAT, CDR2 FQNNGV. The ends lost 6 bases at V and 5 bases at J; junction bases unmatched: 3. This CDR3 region has 13 residues. The CDR3 protein is CASRRTGGDEQYF. The CDR3 coding sequence is TGTGCCAGCAGGAGGACAGGGGGCGACGAGCAGTACTTC.

The genes are TRBV30 and TRBJ2-2; 10 bases are a match to TRBD2. CDR1 and CDR2 from the germline V gene are GTSNPN and SVGIG (reference sequence). The CDR3 contains 15 residues. Trimming took 1 base from V and 3 from J; bases not matched to a gene: 2. The CDR3 coding sequence is TGTGCCTGGAGTGGTAGCGGGGGGCACACCGGGGAGCTGTTTTTT. Its translation is CAWSGSGGHTGELFF.